The text below deals with one TCR beta chain. Its antigen remains unidentified. Per-nucleotide qualities are absent, and no much larger clonotype sits a single base away. This sample stems from a study of technical replicates of blood from a handful of donors (dated by TCRdb to 2016 to 2017). Libraries were prepared through the immunoSEQ multiplex PCR assay. Not all clones reach the TCRdb copy of this immuneACCESS table, which keeps in-frame sequences only. Checked studies attribute under half of the gap to unresolved V genes and leave the rest unexplained. In all, the sample holds some 49,000 clones, and approximately 90% of those were seen once. Jointly, the top ten make up less than 5% of the sample. The receptor was isolated from a human donor in good health. Some clones in this sample may be carry-over from other donors' samples. The sample comprised PBMCs.

The CDR3 corresponds to CASSPLLAGAPSYEQYF. The DNA sequence follows: TGTGCCAGCAGCCCACTTCTAGCGGGGGCTCCCTCCTACGAGCAGTACTTC. This sequence uses TRBV7-7 and TRBJ2-7, and 10 junctional nucleotides match TRBD2. The CDR3 contains 17 residues, cysteine and phenylalanine counted. This entry keeps only the CDR3 DNA: 51 bases, framed from base 1. V is cut back by 5 bases and J by 0 bases, with 10 bases in the junction unmatched. Via the germline V gene (reference sequence), CDR1 is SSHAT and CDR2 FNYEAQ.